Sequencing of this TCR beta chain was carried out in a study of human T cells and chemical hapten exposure. At the level of the study: The upper back received 0.01% DPC by patch testing, with results read at 6 days.

Single cDNA molecules in the library carried unique molecular identifiers attached during preparation. In TCRdb, the RACE reads were re-called with MiXCR into one record per CDR3 protein. The data show 100,000 to 150,000 distinct CDR3 sequences, with approximately 15% seen just once and over 0.85% held by the top ten. Only a few counts were recorded for this clonotype. Its specificity is not known. The time point: patch test 1, 2 weeks after DPC sensitization. Specified treatment: therapeutic diphenylcyclopropenone sensitization with weekly scalp DPC. Blood was drawn before each patch test was applied. This CDR3 is 16 amino acids long. V shed 3 bases and J shed 2 bases, with 14 bases lying between them. Germline lookup yields CDR1 MDHEN and CDR2 SYDVKM. Study results and caveats: It was expanded TCRs that formed significantly more large CDR3 similarity clusters than controls did.

The V and J genes are TRBV28 and TRBJ1-5; no clear D gene. This sequence originates from a man aged 18 to 35 with alopecia areata. Some clones in this sample may be carry-over from other donors' samples. Sequencing used whole blood, obtained in connection with sensitization to the hapten diphenylcyclopropenone (DPC). CDR3 protein: CASSLSNLGGNQPQHF. The DNA for the CDR3 is TGTGCCAGCAGTTTGTCCAACCTAGGTGGCAATCAGCCCCAGCATTTT.